This TCR beta chain is drawn from a study of pediatric ulcerative colitis. The protocol was immunoSEQ multiplex PCR, while the TCRdb copy is restricted to in-frame clones and leaves out a portion. This table holds about 17,000 clones, just under 75% found once. There are 11 residues in the CDR3. CDR1 is MDHEN, CDR2 SYDVKM, per germline. Between the trimmed V and J ends, which lost 5 bases and 10 bases, there was a span of 9 bases. One to two pinch biopsies were taken from the rectum during colonoscopy. The rearrangement links TRBV28 to TRBJ2-1; D remains ambiguous. Sequences were obtained from gut tissue. This receptor was identified in a girl aged 10 to 17 with moderate ulcerative colitis. CDR3 loop: CASSPSFEQFF. The CDR3 DNA sequence: TGTGCCAGCAGTCCCTCGTTCGAGCAGTTCTTC.